This T cell receptor beta chain was sequenced for a study of T cell responses to AZD1222 COVID-19 vaccine (dated by TCRdb to the early 2020s). Some background on the complete study: AZD1222 recipients with second doses at about 4 weeks or about 12 weeks were pooled, because spike-specific TCR depth and breadth did not differ between schedules. TCR sequencing was performed for fewer than 250 trial participants, of whom around 200 were given two doses of AZD1222 and 26 were given two doses of MenACWY control vaccine. Trial participants were enrolled by age into 18-55, 56-69 and 70-plus year subgroups, with about 150, 28 and 57 TCR-sequenced participants respectively.

On this clone: Its antigen target is currently unknown. Base quality data are lacking; no much larger clone is found one base away.

On the study overall, not on this receptor specifically: The 56-69-year group was small, and its depth increase did not reach significance, likely because of low power. Most participants were white British and females outnumbered males, and the authors suggested that clonal diversity may have been underestimated. After two AZD1222 doses, both the breadth and the depth of spike-specific TCRs were significantly higher than at day 0 and than in MenACWY recipients. CD4 TCRs associated with the vaccine covered the entire spike protein, and the dominant responses were in regions 160-218 and 743-854. Because no day 14 peak-response samples were available, repertoires were characterized only after the peak T cell response. Conclusions about previously exposed vaccinees are limited because only five to seven AZD1222 recipients were SARS-CoV-2 seropositive at baseline. Epitopes outside the regions mutated in the B.1.351 and B.1.1.7 variants were reportedly recognized by nearly half of the unique spike-specific TCRs.

The CDR3 regions of human TCRbeta chains were subjected to immunosequencing. As for the authors' bioinformatics: Repertoire TCRs were matched against a reference library of SARS-CoV-2-specific TCRs generated with the MIRA antigen-specificity platform. Breadth was defined as the fraction of unique TCRs that were SARS-CoV-2-associated. Depth was defined as the fraction of total T cells that were SARS-CoV-2-associated. Using the MIRA data, each spike-specific TCR was mapped to the spike region that the TCR reacts to and placed in a CD4 or CD8 class. Log10-transformed breadth and depth values were compared by one-way ANOVA with Sidak's multiple comparisons tests. TCRdb mirrors the immuneACCESS table, restricted to in-frame sequences. Some clones are absent from its copies; in checked studies, under half trace to an unresolved V gene, and the reason for the others is unknown. Clonal size and the V and J genes are those of that table, whereas D and trimming came from the DNA. The sample has around 150,000 clones on record, more than 85% of them singletons. The ten largest clones capture less than 2.5% of the sample.

According to the study, the label for this sample's time point signals: baseline before first vaccination. Vaccinee samples were obtained from the UK trials COV001 and COV002, which included a single-blind randomized controlled phase 2/3 trial of AZD1222 (ChAdOx1 nCoV-19) in healthy adults. For TCRbeta chain sequencing, PBMC samples were collected from trial participants at day 0 and at day 28 after the second dose. Clipping removes 3 bases from V and 0 bases from J, with 2 as the unmatched junction base count. The cysteine opens and the phenylalanine closes a CDR3 of 16 amino acids. CDR3 DNA is the only sequence kept; it has 48 bases, read in frame from the first base. Looking up the germline V gene yields CDR1 SGHRS and CDR2 YFSETQ.

The sample in question was peripheral blood, obtained on day 0 of AZD1222 vaccination. The V and J segments used are TRBV5-1 and TRBJ2-5, with TRBD2 matching 13 junction bases. The sequence was collected from an adult in good health. The CDR3 region: CASSSGLAGDQETQYF. The nucleotide sequence is TGCGCCAGCAGCTCCGGACTAGCGGGGGACCAAGAGACCCAGTACTTC.